These 21 T cell receptor beta chains were sequenced from one sample in a study of T-cell memory formation after mild COVID-19. MiXCR, run by TCRdb on the 5' RACE reads, gives a single entry per CDR3 protein. The top ten hold 11% of the sample, which has 200,000 to 250,000 distinct CDR3 sequences, approximately 30% seen once. What was sequenced was PBMCs or a T cell subset sorted from them (not recorded which). The receptors derive from an adult woman who had mild COVID-19 (a few samples of this study predate the infection). Cell type and time point are not known.

This rearrangement joins TRBV29-1 to TRBJ2-1; D is tentatively TRBD1 or TRBD2 (5 bases each). Looked up from germline, CDR1 is SQVTM and CDR2 is ANQGSEA. The V gene lost 7 bases and the J gene lost 5 bases, with 9 bases spanning the gap. The CDR3 runs to 11 residues. Here the CDR3 reads CSARGHNEQFF. The CDR3 DNA reads as TGCAGCGCCCGGGGACACAATGAGCAGTTCTTC.

The chain combines TRBV20-1 with TRBJ1-2, with 7 bases matching TRBD1. The germline V gene encodes CDR1 DFQATT and CDR2 SNEGSKA (reference sequence). V lost 0 bases and J lost 4; bases outside the gene matches: 2. The CDR3 covers 13 residues. The CDR3 sequence: CSARDRGIYGYTF. In DNA form, the CDR3 reads TGCAGTGCTAGAGACAGGGGGATCTATGGCTACACCTTC.

The genes are TRBV11-2 and TRBJ2-1; D gene ambiguous. V was trimmed by 0 bases and J by 9 bases, leaving 9 bases between them. The V gene's germline CDR1 is SGHAT and CDR2 FQNNGV. This CDR3 comprises 13 residues. CDR3 nucleotide sequence: TGTGCCAGCAGCTTAGAAATTTGGAGTGAGCAGTTCTTC. It codes for CASSLEIWSEQFF.

This chain uses TRBV6-6 with TRBJ2-7; D is uncertain. The germline V gene has CDR1 MNHNY and CDR2 SVGAGI (reference sequence). V lost 7 bases to trimming and J lost 3 bases, with 13 bases between them. The CDR3 extends over 13 amino acids. CDR3 nucleotide sequence: TGTGCCAGCATGCACCCGAGCGACTACGAGCAGTACTTC. Protein: CASMHPSDYEQYF.

This chain joins TRBV6-4 and TRBJ2-1; 9 positions match TRBD2. Germline V CDR1 and CDR2: MRHNA, SNTAGT. V lost 8 bases, J lost 7 bases, and 9 bases stayed unmatched. CDR3 length: 14 residues. This CDR3 reads CASGGPAGGNEQFF. Written as DNA, the CDR3 is TGTGCCAGCGGGGGTCCGGCGGGAGGGAATGAGCAGTTCTTC.

This clonotype showed up just a few times. The rearrangement links TRBV12-3 or TRBV12-4 to TRBJ1-1; D is unclear. The CDR3 is made up of 14 amino acids. Trimming took 2 bases from V and 1 from J, leaving 8 bases between them. The DNA for the CDR3 is TGTGCCAGCAGTTTAAGCGGACGGAACACTGAAGCTTTCTTT. Protein: CASSLSGRNTEAFF.

This clonotype was detected a few times. The junction departs from the called germline gene at one end, perhaps through a read error. The gene calls are TRBV4-1 and TRBJ1-5; 7 nucleotides agree with TRBD1. Germline V gene lookup returns CDR1 MGHRA and CDR2 YSYEKL. This CDR3 is built from 13 residues. Here the CDR3 reads CASSKDRAQPQHF. The CDR3 DNA reads TGCGCCAGCAGCAAAGACAGGGCCCAGCCCCAGCATTTT.

The J gene is TRBJ2-1, the V gene TRBV5-1, with D tentatively TRBD2 (5 bases). V lost 4 bases and J 7 bases, leaving 15 bases between the germline ends. The CDR3 has 14 residues. Per germline, CDR1 SGHRS and CDR2 YFSETQ. The CDR3 is CASSPEYLANEQFF. CDR3 nucleotides: TGCGCCAGCAGCCCGGAGTACTTAGCGAATGAGCAGTTCTTC.

The chain has TRBV7-2 and TRBJ2-3; D assignment may be TRBD1 or TRBD2 (5 bases each). The CDR3 has 13 amino acids. The ends were cut back, 2 bases at V and 4 bases at J, with 7 bases in the middle. The germline CDR1 and CDR2 sequences are SGHTA and FQGNSA. DNA for the CDR3: TGTGCCAGCAGCTTATGGGGGTCAGATACGCAGTATTTT. Its protein product is CASSLWGSDTQYF.

J is TRBJ2-1 and V is TRBV18; D is ambiguous. The CDR3 has 11 residues. In germline, CDR1 is KGHSH, CDR2 LQKENI. V lost 3 bases, J lost 8 bases, and 5 bases lay in between. In DNA form, the CDR3 reads TGTGCCAGCTCACCGCTCGATGAGCAGTTCTTC. Its protein is CASSPLDEQFF.

This clonotype came up a few times. The V gene is TRBV12-3 or TRBV12-4, the J gene TRBJ1-4; D may be TRBD1 (5 bases). Between the trimmed V and J ends, which lost 6 bases and 8 bases, there was a span of 13 bases. The CDR3 loop spans 13 amino acids. CDR3 amino acids: CASRDTVGEKLFF. CDR3 coding DNA: TGTGCCAGCAGGGACACGGTAGGGGAAAAACTGTTTTTT.

This clonotype was observed a few times. J is TRBJ1-1 and V is TRBV7-9; 8 bases are a match to TRBD1. CDR1 is SEHNR and CDR2 is FQNEAQ in the germline V gene (reference sequence). CDR3 length equals 13 residues. The V gene end was trimmed by 5 bases and the J gene end by 5 bases; junction bases not matched to a gene: 4. CDR3 region: CASSDRGGTEAFF. DNA for the CDR3: TGTGCCAGCAGCGACAGGGGAGGGACTGAAGCTTTCTTT.

This clonotype was counted a few times. The genes are TRBV7-9 and TRBJ2-1; 8 bases match TRBD1. The CDR3 sequence is 16 residues long. The ends lost 4 bases at V and 0 bases at J; junction bases unmatched: 5. Germline V CDR1 and CDR2: SEHNR, FQNEAQ (reference sequence). Here the CDR3 DNA reads TGTGCCAGCAGCTATGACAGGGGCAGCTCCTACAATGAGCAGTTCTTC. It yields the protein CASSYDRGSSYNEQFF. The whole variable domain, remainder taken from reference TRBV7-9 and TRBJ2-1, is DTGVSQNPRHKITKRGQNVTFRCDPISEHNRLYWYRQTLGQGPEFLTYFQNEAQLEKSRLLSDRFSAERPKGSFSTLEIQRTEQGDSAMYLCASSYDRGSSYNEQFFGPGTRLTVL.

The V call is TRBV5-1, the J call TRBJ2-3, with D hard to call. There are 15 residues in the CDR3. From germline, CDR1 is SGHRS and CDR2 YFSETQ. Trimming left V 0 bases short and J 2 bases short, with 10 bases between. The CDR3 DNA is TGCGCCAGCAGCTTGGAAATGATTTACACAGATACGCAGTATTTT. Its translation: CASSLEMIYTDTQYF.

V and J are TRBV24-1 and TRBJ2-1; TRBD1 matches at 7 bases. Trimming at V came to 6 bases and at J to 0 bases, leaving 22 bases not matched to a gene. This CDR3 is 21 amino acids long. The germline V gene has CDR1 KGHDR and CDR2 SFDVKD. Written as DNA, the CDR3 is TGTGCCACCAGTAATAGGTTTGTGACAGGGTTGGACGGCAGCTCCTACAATGAGCAGTTCTTC. Protein product: CATSNRFVTGLDGSSYNEQFF.

This clonotype has only a few counts. The chain uses TRBV12-3 or TRBV12-4 and TRBJ2-4, with D possibly TRBD1 on 5 matching bases. Trimming pared 2 bases from V and 7 bases from J, leaving 15 bases between. The CDR3 length is 15 residues. As DNA, the CDR3 is TGTGCCAGCAGTTTACAGGGTTGGGAATATAACATTCAGTACTTC. Translated: CASSLQGWEYNIQYF.

This clonotype has only a few counts. The rearrangement uses TRBV25-1 and TRBJ2-1; 8 bases match TRBD2. Germline values: CDR1 MGHDK, CDR2 SYGVNS. CDR3 length: 15 amino acids. The J segment lost 9 bases and the V segment lost 7 bases, leaving 14 bases of the junction unmatched. The CDR3 nucleotides are TGTGCCAGCAATCAAAATTTAGCGGGGAACTCTGAGCAGTTCTTC. This sequence encodes CASNQNLAGNSEQFF.

The sample holds a few counts of this clonotype. V usage is TRBV5-1 and J usage is TRBJ2-3; weak D call: TRBD2 (5 bases). This CDR3 spans 16 amino acids. V was pared by 0 bases and J by 4 bases, with 15 bases between. Germline V lookup: CDR1 SGHRS, CDR2 YFSETQ. The CDR3 loop reads CASSLAGSGWADTQYF. The DNA for the CDR3 is TGCGCCAGCAGCTTGGCCGGGTCGGGATGGGCAGATACGCAGTATTTT.

The V gene is TRBV27, the J gene TRBJ2-7; D is possibly TRBD1 or TRBD2 (5 bases each). The CDR3 contains 15 residues. Germline CDR1 MNHEY, CDR2 SMNVEV (reference sequence). V shed 5 bases and J shed 3 bases, with 17 bases lying between them. Written as DNA, the CDR3 is TGTGCCAGCAGTCTCACCGGGACGGGGTTCTACGAGCAGTACTTC. Amino acids: CASSLTGTGFYEQYF.

This sequence joins TRBV5-1 and TRBJ2-1; 8 positions match TRBD2. The J segment lost 16 bases and the V segment lost 0 bases, leaving 9 bases of the junction unmatched. From germline, CDR1 is SGHRS and CDR2 YFSETQ. The CDR3 length is 13 residues. The CDR3 sequence is CASSLAFGTRCFF. The CDR3 DNA reads TGCGCCAGCAGCTTGGCATTTGGGACTAGATGCTTCTTC.

The chain carries TRBV24-1 and TRBJ1-1; no reliable D call. Germline CDR1 is KGHDR and CDR2 is SFDVKD. The length of the CDR3 is 13 residues. Deletions cut 9 bases from V and 1 base from J, with 11 bases between. The CDR3: CATRGLGNTEAFF. The CDR3 DNA reads TGTGCCACCCGCGGCTTAGGGAACACTGAAGCTTTCTTT.